The clone carrying this TCR beta chain was seen once. This sample is drawn from a study of T cell responses to AZD1222 COVID-19 vaccine. Study details: Pooling was applied to second doses at about 4 or about 12 weeks.

This CDR3 spans 15 amino acids. V shed 6 bases and J shed 3 bases, with 15 bases lying between them. Germline loops: CDR1 MNHEY, CDR2 SVGEGT. Only in-frame clones appear in the TCRdb table, and some are missing; sequencing was by immunoSEQ multiplex PCR. The sample consists of 100,000 to 150,000 clones, around 89% of them appearing once. This TCR was recovered from an adult in good health. The V gene is TRBV6-2 or TRBV6-3, the J gene TRBJ2-1; D not certain. The sequenced sample was peripheral blood, obtained on day 0 of AZD1222 vaccination. The CDR3 DNA reads as TGTGCCAGCAGCCCCATCTACCGGTTCTACAATGAGCAGTTCTTC. This codes for CASSPIYRFYNEQFF.